Below, 21 T cell receptor beta chains from the same sample are listed, as sequenced in a study of spatial heterogeneity in lung cancer. TCRdb ran MiXCR on the 5' RACE reads and lists one entry per CDR3 protein. This sample has 9,000 to 10,000 distinct CDR3 sequences; roughly an eighth occur once, and the top ten carry 14%. For these receptors, no antigen is known. Time point here: sample taken at primary tumor resection. General study points: Mutation tallies in tumors tracked expanded intratumoral alpha and beta TCR counts.

Sequences were derived from lung tumor tissue, sampled at surgery. These TCRs come from a male donor with early-stage non-small cell lung cancer.

This clonotype was observed at least ten times. This chain connects TRBV18 to TRBJ2-6; D is undetermined. V dropped 0 bases and J dropped 1 base, with 4 bases sitting between them. CDR1 is KGHSH and CDR2 is LQKENI in the germline V gene. The CDR3 sequence is 15 residues long. CDR3 sequence: CASSPPRSGANVLTF. The CDR3 region has the DNA TGTGCCAGCTCACCACCGAGGTCTGGGGCCAACGTCCTGACTTTC. Filled out from reference TRBV18 and TRBJ2-6, the complete variable domain reads NAGVMQNPRHLVRRRGQEARLRCSPMKGHSHVYWYRQLPEEGLKFMVYLQKENIIDESGMPKERFSAEFPKEGPSILRIQQVVRGDSAAYFCASSPPRSGANVLTFGAGSRLTVL.

This clonotype has ten or more counts. The CDR3, as DNA: TGCAGCGGAGAAATGAACACTGAAGCTTTCTTT. Amino acids: CSGEMNTEAFF. V gene TRBV29-1 combines with J gene TRBJ1-1, with D unclear. Trimming removed 7 bases at V and 0 bases at J, with 6 bases between. The germline CDR1 and CDR2 sequences are SQVTM and ANQGSEA. The CDR3 consists of 11 residues.

The genes are TRBV6-5 and TRBJ1-5; 7 nucleotides match TRBD1. The CDR3 covers 16 residues. The trim removed 4 bases at V and 2 bases at J, leaving 8 bases unmatched. Per the germline V gene, CDR1 is MNHEY and CDR2 is SVGAGI. DNA of the CDR3: TGTGCCAGCAGTTCTGACAGGGTGAATGGCAATCAGCCCCAGCATTTT. Its translation is CASSSDRVNGNQPQHF.

By share of the sample, this clonotype is medium-sized. This chain joins TRBV6-5 and TRBJ1-1; D gene ambiguous. V lost 6 bases, J lost 1 base, and 9 bases lay in between. Per germline, CDR1 MNHEY and CDR2 SVGAGI. The CDR3 runs 13 residues. CDR3 bases: TGTGCCAGCAGGACCAGCAGGAACACTGAAGCTTTCTTT. Protein sequence: CASRTSRNTEAFF.

This clonotype has at least ten counts. The V call is TRBV19, the J call TRBJ2-5; 9 positions agree with TRBD1. The V gene end was trimmed by 7 bases and the J gene end by 6 bases; junction bases not matched to a gene: 6. The germline V gene encodes CDR1 LNHDA and CDR2 SQIVND (reference sequence). The CDR3 is 13 residues long. The CDR3, as DNA: TGTGCCAGTAAAACAGGGGGCGAAAAGACCCAGTACTTC. Translated: CASKTGGEKTQYF.

This clonotype was counted at least ten times. The chain couples TRBV6-6 to TRBJ2-6, with 8 bases that match TRBD2. The CDR3 has 16 residues. CDR1 is MNHNY and CDR2 is SVGAGI in the germline V gene (reference sequence). V lost 2 bases and J lost 4; bases outside the gene matches: 4. CDR3 protein: CASSYGGRPGANVLTF. The CDR3 coding sequence is TGTGCCAGCAGTTACGGCGGGAGGCCCGGGGCCAACGTCCTGACTTTC.

This rearrangement joins TRBV5-1 to TRBJ2-3; 13 bases map to TRBD2. Trimming at V came to 3 bases and at J to 4 bases, leaving 5 bases not matched to a gene. Germline V CDR1 and CDR2: SGHRS, YFSETQ. This CDR3 spans 16 amino acids. The CDR3 DNA is TGCGCCAGCAGCTCCGGGACTAGCGGGGATTCAGATACGCAGTATTTT. Translated: CASSSGTSGDSDTQYF.

In this sample, this clonotype turned up many times. V is TRBV29-1 and J is TRBJ1-2; 12 bases agree with TRBD1. Germline V gives CDR1 SQVTM, CDR2 ANQGSEA. The CDR3 runs 14 residues. J gave up 4 bases and V 7 bases, and 7 bases lay outside the gene matches. The CDR3 loop is CSALGTGGSYGYTF. CDR3 coding DNA: TGCAGCGCCCTAGGGACAGGGGGCTCCTATGGCTACACCTTC.

In this sample, this clonotype turned up many times. The chain couples TRBV11-2 to TRBJ2-7; D is unresolved. V was pared by 5 bases and J by 2 bases, with 13 bases between. Looked up from germline, CDR1 is SGHAT and CDR2 is FQNNGV. This CDR3 comprises 14 residues. The CDR3 DNA follows: TGTGCCAGCAGCGGAATCCGGTCAACCTACGAGCAGTACTTC. It translates to CASSGIRSTYEQYF.

This clonotype was observed at least ten times. The V call is TRBV9, the J call TRBJ2-2; D is perhaps TRBD2 (6 bases). CDR3 length: 13 residues. With 3 bases removed from V and 6 bases from J, the gap between germline ends came to 9 bases. Germline CDR1 and CDR2: SGDLS and YYNGEE. The CDR3 reads CASSERESGELFF. The DNA of the CDR3 is TGTGCCAGCAGCGAACGGGAGTCCGGGGAGCTGTTTTTT.

This clonotype counts as medium-sized. The V gene is TRBV5-1, the J gene TRBJ1-5; D might be TRBD1 (6 bases). Trimming left V 4 bases short and J 7 bases short, with 15 bases between. Germline-derived CDR1 and CDR2 are SGHRS and YFSETQ. This CDR3 region has 14 residues. The CDR3 nucleotides are TGCGCCAGCAGCCCAACAGGGCCCCCGCAGCCCCAGCATTTT. It codes for CASSPTGPPQPQHF. Together with reference TRBV5-1 and TRBJ1-5, the CDR3 gives the full variable domain: KAGVTQTPRYLIKTRGQQVTLSCSPISGHRSVSWYQQTPGQGLQFLFEYFSETQRNKGNFPGRFSGRQFSNSRSEMNVSTLELGDSALYLCASSPTGPPQPQHFGDGTRLSIL.

This clonotype is medium-sized by share. The chain couples TRBV2 to TRBJ2-5; 12 bases fit TRBD2. CDR1 SNHLY and CDR2 FYNNEI come from the germline V gene. CDR3 length: 16 residues. Trimming cost V 4 bases and J 4 bases; bases outside gene matches: 7. In DNA form, the CDR3 reads TGTGCCAGCAGTGGGACTAGCGGGACCCACCGAGAGACCCAGTACTTC. Its protein product is CASSGTSGTHRETQYF. Looking up the rest from reference TRBV2 and TRBJ2-5 gives the full variable domain: EPEVTQTPSHQVTQMGQEVILRCVPISNHLYFYWYRQILGQKVEFLVSFYNNEISEKSEIFDDQFSVERPDGSNFTLKIRSTKLEDSAMYFCASSGTSGTHRETQYFGPGTRLLVL.

In its sample, this clonotype is medium-sized. This chain links TRBV4-3 with TRBJ2-7, with a tentative D call TRBD2 (6 bases). In germline, CDR1 is LGHNA, CDR2 YSLEER. Trimming stripped 0 bases from V and 5 bases from J, with 14 bases between. The CDR3 covers 15 residues. CDR3 sequence: CASSQDYLALHEQYF. The CDR3 DNA is TGCGCCAGCAGCCAAGATTACCTAGCGCTCCACGAGCAGTACTTC.

In this sample, this clonotype is medium-sized. The chain is built from TRBV6-2 or TRBV6-3 and TRBJ1-2; D is possibly TRBD1 (5 bases). This CDR3 has 15 residues. CDR1 is MNHEY, CDR2 SVGEGT, per germline. V lost 0 bases and J 0 bases, leaving 8 bases between the germline ends. The CDR3 here is CASSYSKTANYGYTF. CDR3 bases: TGTGCCAGCAGTTACTCGAAGACAGCTAACTATGGCTACACCTTC.

This clonotype counts as medium-sized (0.01 to 0.1%). This chain uses TRBV3-1 with TRBJ1-1; D is unclear. Germline CDR1 and CDR2: LGHDT and YNNKEL (reference sequence). With 0 bases removed from V and 0 bases from J, the gap between germline ends came to 8 bases. The CDR3 totals 15 residues. The CDR3 region is CASSQEGRLNTEAFF. The CDR3 nucleotides are TGTGCCAGCAGCCAAGAGGGCAGACTGAACACTGAAGCTTTCTTT.

This clonotype was detected ten times or more. V is TRBV29-1 and J is TRBJ2-1, with D perhaps matching TRBD2 (5 bases). CDR3 length equals 10 residues. Trimming shortened V by 6 bases and J by 7 bases, and 7 bases separated the two germline ends. Germline assignment: CDR1 SQVTM and CDR2 ANQGSEA. CDR3 in amino acids: CSVGLNEQFF. CDR3 bases: TGCAGCGTCGGACTGAATGAGCAGTTCTTC.

This clonotype has ten or more counts. The V and J genes are TRBV2 and TRBJ1-1; 8 bases agree with TRBD1. CDR3 size: 13 residues. Germline trimming cut 6 bases from V and 8 bases from J; bases unmatched to any gene: 8. Germline V gene sequence: CDR1 SNHLY, CDR2 FYNNEI. The CDR3 DNA follows: TGTGCCAGCAGCCAGGACAGGGCCCTAGAAGCTTTCTTT. Amino acids: CASSQDRALEAFF. The entire variable domain, with the rest obtained from reference TRBV2 and TRBJ1-1, is as follows: EPEVTQTPSHQVTQMGQEVILRCVPISNHLYFYWYRQILGQKVEFLVSFYNNEISEKSEIFDDQFSVERPDGSNFTLKIRSTKLEDSAMYFCASSQDRALEAFFGQGTRLTVV.

This clonotype was observed many times. The gene calls are TRBV7-2 and TRBJ2-1; TRBD2 agrees at 11 bases. The CDR3 covers 15 residues. CDR1 is SGHTA, CDR2 FQGNSA, per germline. Trimming removed 3 bases from V and 9 bases from J; junction bases left unmatched: 7. The CDR3 DNA reads as TGTGCCAGCAGCTTCCGTGGACTAGCGGGTACTGAGCAGTTCTTC. Translating gives CASSFRGLAGTEQFF.

This clonotype qualifies as medium-sized. This chain links TRBV5-8 with TRBJ1-1; 8 nucleotides agree with TRBD1. Germline CDR1 and CDR2: SGHTS and YDEGEE. Trimming removed 4 bases from V and 4 bases from J; junction bases left unmatched: 6. The CDR3 spans 14 residues. CDR3 sequence: CASSNGQGSTEAFF. DNA of the CDR3: TGTGCCAGCAGCAATGGACAGGGTTCCACTGAAGCTTTCTTT.

By frequency in the sample, this clonotype is medium-sized (0.01 to 0.1%). The chain has TRBV3-1 and TRBJ2-1; the D is unclear. V lost 3 bases and J lost 1, with 7 bases in between. This CDR3 has 14 amino acids. CDR1 is LGHDT and CDR2 is YNNKEL in the germline V gene (reference sequence). CDR3: CASSHHGSYNEQFF. CDR3 DNA sequence: TGTGCCAGCAGCCACCACGGGTCCTACAATGAGCAGTTCTTC.

There are many counts of this clonotype. The V gene is TRBV7-6, the J gene TRBJ2-5, with 11 bases fitting TRBD2. There are 18 residues in the CDR3. The germline V gene has CDR1 SGHVS and CDR2 FNYEAQ. The trim removed 4 bases at V and 5 bases at J, leaving 15 bases unmatched. In DNA, the CDR3 is TGTGCCAGCAGCTCCCGTAGCGGGAGGGCCAGGCTCCGGGAGACCCAGTACTTC. Protein sequence: CASSSRSGRARLRETQYF.